The T cell receptor beta chain described here comes from a study of blood T cell repertoires in COVID-19. The ends were cut back, 1 base at V and 9 bases at J, with 10 bases in the middle. The CDR3 is 13 residues long. How the authors handled the data: Nucleated cell counts were estimated from reference gene primer amplification. Sequencing used immunoSEQ multiplex PCR; TCRdb keeps in-frame clones, though not all of them. V and J calls and clone size are as listed in that table; D and trimming were resolved from the DNA. The profile shows 80,000 to 100,000 clones, around 80% of them singletons. This receptor was taken from a man in his sixties or seventies with acute or convalescent COVID-19. J is TRBJ2-1 and V is TRBV12-3 or TRBV12-4; a weak D match, TRBD2 (5 bases). The source material was peripheral blood. CDR3 nucleotide sequence: TGTGCCAGCAGTTTAGGGTCGGCGGGTGAGCAGTTCTTC. This sequence encodes CASSLGSAGEQFF.